This section outlines one T cell receptor beta chain sequence together with its context. Trimming removed 4 bases from V and 0 bases from J; junction bases left unmatched: 8. This CDR3 spans 16 amino acids. CDR1 and CDR2 from the germline V gene are SGHDT and YYEEEE. Data came from immunoSEQ multiplex PCR; TCRdb stores just in-frame clones and leaves some out. The table includes about 200,000 clones, around 80% detected once. The data were obtained in a study of blood T cell repertoires in COVID-19. Study-wide background: The samples span acute and convalescent COVID-19 from the United States, Italy and Spain. In each case, the material was cDNA or gDNA derived from T cells, B-cell-depleted T cells, or PBMCs.

This receptor was taken from a woman in her seventies with acute or convalescent COVID-19. The genes are TRBV5-6 and TRBJ1-1; 8 positions agree with TRBD1. The specimen sequenced was peripheral blood. CDR3 sequence reads: CASSPGTGDMNTEAFF. The CDR3 DNA sequence: TGTGCCAGCAGCCCCGGGACAGGCGATATGAACACTGAAGCTTTCTTT.